A single T cell receptor beta chain is shown here with its context. The sample originates from a study of blood T cell repertoires in COVID-19. For the study at large: Collection of acute and convalescent COVID-19 samples took place in the United States, Italy and Spain.

Trimming stripped 3 bases from V and 6 bases from J, with 14 bases between. The CDR3 spans 14 residues. In germline, CDR1 is SEHNR, CDR2 FQNEAQ (reference sequence). Those enrolled in Seattle joined during active infection and were followed longitudinally afterward. In the authors' methods: It was from reference gene primer amplification that nucleated cell counts were estimated. Sequenced by immunoSEQ multiplex PCR; TCRdb stores in-frame clones only, minus some. V, J and clone size were drawn from that table, and D and trimming were deduced from the DNA. Counted here are some 220,000 clones, approximately 85% occurring once; the ten biggest clones make up less than 6%.

V is TRBV7-9 and J is TRBJ1-1, with D maybe TRBD1 (6 bases). The source is a woman aged 70-85 years with COVID-19, enrolled during active disease. The sequenced sample consisted of peripheral blood. The CDR3 is CASSFLGAVSEAFF. The CDR3, as DNA: TGTGCCAGCAGCTTCCTGGGGGCCGTTTCTGAAGCTTTCTTT. The complete variable domain, with remaining parts taken from reference TRBV7-9 and TRBJ1-1, reads DTGVSQNPRHKITKRGQNVTFRCDPISEHNRLYWYRQTLGQGPEFLTYFQNEAQLEKSRLLSDRFSAERPKGSFSTLEIQRTEQGDSAMYLCASSFLGAVSEAFFGQGTRLTVV.